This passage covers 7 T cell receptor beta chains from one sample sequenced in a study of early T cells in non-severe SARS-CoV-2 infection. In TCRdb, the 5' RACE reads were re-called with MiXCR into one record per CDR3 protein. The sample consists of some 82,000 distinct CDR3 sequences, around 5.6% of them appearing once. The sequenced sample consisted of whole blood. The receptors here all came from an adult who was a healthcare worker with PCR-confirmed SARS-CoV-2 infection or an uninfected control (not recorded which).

The CDR3 spells CAISESIQNTEAFF. As DNA, the CDR3 is TGTGCCATCAGTGAGTCAATCCAAAACACTGAAGCTTTCTTT. The V gene is TRBV10-3, the J gene TRBJ1-1; the D is unclear. CDR1 and CDR2 from the germline V gene are ENHRY and SYGVKD. Trimming shortened V by 0 bases and J by 2 bases, and 7 bases separated the two germline ends. The CDR3 runs 14 residues.

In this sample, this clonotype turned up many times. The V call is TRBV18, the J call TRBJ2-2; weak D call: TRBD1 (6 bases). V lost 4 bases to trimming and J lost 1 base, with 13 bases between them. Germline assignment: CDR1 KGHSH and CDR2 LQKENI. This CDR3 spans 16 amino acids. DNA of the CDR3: TGTGCCAGCTCACTGATTCCGGGACAGAACACCGGGGAGCTGTTTTTT. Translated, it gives CASSLIPGQNTGELFF.

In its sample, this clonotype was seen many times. The CDR3 region has the DNA TGCAGTGCTAGAGATACTCCGGGGGAAAATTCACCCCTCCACTTT. Translated, it gives CSARDTPGENSPLHF. This chain uses TRBV20-1 with TRBJ1-6; D may be TRBD1 (5 bases). The germline V gene encodes CDR1 DFQATT and CDR2 SNEGSKA (reference sequence). The V gene lost 0 bases and the J gene lost 7 bases, with 13 bases spanning the gap. The CDR3 is 15 residues long.

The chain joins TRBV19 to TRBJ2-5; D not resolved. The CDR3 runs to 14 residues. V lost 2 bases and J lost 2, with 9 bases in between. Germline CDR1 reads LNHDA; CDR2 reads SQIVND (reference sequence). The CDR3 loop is CASSIIWGQETQYF. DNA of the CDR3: TGTGCCAGTAGTATAATCTGGGGTCAAGAGACCCAGTACTTC.

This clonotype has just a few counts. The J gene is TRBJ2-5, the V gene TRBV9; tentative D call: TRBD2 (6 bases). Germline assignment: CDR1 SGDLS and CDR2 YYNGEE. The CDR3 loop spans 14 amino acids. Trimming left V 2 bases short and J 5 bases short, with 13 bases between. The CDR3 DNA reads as TGTGCCAGCAGCGTTGGAGGGACGCGGGAGACCCAGTACTTC. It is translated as CASSVGGTRETQYF.

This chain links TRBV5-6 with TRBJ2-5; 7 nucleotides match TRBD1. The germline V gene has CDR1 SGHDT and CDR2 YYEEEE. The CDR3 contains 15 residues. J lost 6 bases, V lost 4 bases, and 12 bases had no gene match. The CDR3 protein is CASSTEQGPRQTQYF. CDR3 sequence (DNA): TGTGCCAGCAGCACTGAACAGGGGCCTCGGCAGACCCAGTACTTC.

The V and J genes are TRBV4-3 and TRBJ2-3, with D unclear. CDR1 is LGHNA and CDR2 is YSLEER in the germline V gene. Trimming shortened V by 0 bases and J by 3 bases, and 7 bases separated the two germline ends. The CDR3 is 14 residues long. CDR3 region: CASSQEGWTDTQYF. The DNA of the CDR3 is TGCGCCAGCAGCCAAGAAGGATGGACAGATACGCAGTATTTT.